This T cell receptor (beta chain) was observed in a study of shared clonotypes between healthy human individuals. The assay was immunoSEQ multiplex PCR, and TCRdb's table has in-frame clones only and misses some. The sample carries millions of clones, more than 80% recorded once. CDR1 SGHTA and CDR2 FQGTGA come from the germline V gene. J gave up 5 bases and V 8 bases, and 6 bases lay outside the gene matches. This CDR3 is 13 amino acids long. The sequence was collected from a man in his late teens or twenties in good health. Some clones in this sample may be carry-over from other donors' samples. The sequencing sample was made of naive CD4+ T cells from PBMCs. Subset described: CD45RA+ positively selected. V usage is TRBV7-3 and J usage is TRBJ1-5, with 7 bases matching TRBD1. As DNA, the CDR3 is TGTGCCAGCCTTTCACAGGGGTATCAGCCCCAGCATTTT. The encoded protein is CASLSQGYQPQHF.